A selection of T cell receptor beta chains follows, all from one sample in a study of OX40 agonist ivuxolimab in advanced cancers. Some clones are missing from TCRdb's copy, which holds only in-frame ones; the method was immunoSEQ multiplex PCR. This table has about 44,000 clones, 70% to 90% appearing once. The source was CD4+ or CD8+ T cells sorted from blood, collected in a trial of the OX40 agonist ivuxolimab. The receptors originated from an adult with an advanced solid tumor such as melanoma, head and neck, liver or kidney cancer. CDR3s include the opening cysteine and the closing phenylalanine or tryptophan. The D gene is left open where the match is weak. Not all rows give a size; the values are once, few, many and, for expanded clones, a class.

TRBV9	TRBJ2-3	once	NA	TGTGCCAGCAGCGGAGAGGGGTTCCCAGATACGCAGTATTTT	CASSGEGFPDTQYF
TRBV28	TRBJ1-1	NA	NA	TGTGCCAGCAGTTTAAGTACTGGGTCGGGTGTGGGGGCCACTGAAGCTTTCTTT	CASSLSTGSGVGATEAFF
TRBV7-3	TRBJ1-1	NA	NA	TGTGCCAGCAGCCCCGACAGGTTTGGGAACACTGAAGCTTTCTTT	CASSPDRFGNTEAFF
TRBV5-5	TRBJ2-1	NA	TRBD1	TGTGCCAGCAGATTGGACAGGGGTTCCTACAATGAGCAGTTCTTC	CASRLDRGSYNEQFF
TRBV5-4	TRBJ2-5	NA	NA	TGTGCCAGCAGGTTTAGGGGCGGCCAAGAGACCCAGTACTTC	CASRFRGGQETQYF
TRBV7-9	TRBJ1-2	NA	NA	TGTGCCAGCAGCTTAGGGCCAGGCCACGGGAGGACTAACTATGGCTACACCTTC	CASSLGPGHGRTNYGYTF
TRBV6-5	TRBJ1-2	NA	TRBD1	TGTGCCAGCACGTCTCGGGACAGCTATGGCTACACCTTC	CASTSRDSYGYTF
TRBV10-3	TRBJ1-1	NA	TRBD1	TGTGCCATCAGTGAACCCAACAGGGGGCGGCACACTGAAGCTTTCTTT	CAISEPNRGRHTEAFF
TRBV15	TRBJ2-1	NA	NA	TGTGCCACCAGCAGAGATCCCCCCCCGGGGGACAATGAGCAGTTCTTC	CATSRDPPPGDNEQFF
TRBV4-2	TRBJ2-1	NA	NA	TGTGCCAGCAGCCAAGACTGGGTGGGCCCTAGCTCCTACAATGAGCAGTTCTTC	CASSQDWVGPSSYNEQFF
TRBV5-6	TRBJ2-5	NA	NA	TGTGCCAGCAGCTGGCACGTGAGGGAGACCCAGTACTTC	CASSWHVRETQYF
TRBV27	TRBJ2-1	NA	TRBD2	TGTGCCAGCAGTTTAATTAGCGGGGCCTCCTACAATGAGCAGTTCTTC	CASSLISGASYNEQFF
TRBV5-8	TRBJ2-7	NA	NA	TGTGCCAGCAGCGCCGAGACCTACGAGCAGTACTTC	CASSAETYEQYF
TRBV19	TRBJ1-5	NA	NA	TGTGCCAGTAGTTTCCTCCGGGACAGCAATCAGCCCCAGCATTTT	CASSFLRDSNQPQHF
TRBV4-3	TRBJ2-2	NA	TRBD2	TGCGCCCCTCCGGGACTAGCGGGGTGCGACACCGGGGAGCTGTTTTTT	CAPPGLAGCDTGELFF
TRBV9	TRBJ1-2	NA	NA	TGTGCCAGCAGCGTAGTTGAATATGGCTACACCTTC	CASSVVEYGYTF
TRBV2	TRBJ1-5	NA	NA	TGTGCCAGCAGTGAGGGGGGGTTCAATCAGCCCCAGCATTTT	CASSEGGFNQPQHF
TRBV7-9	TRBJ1-2	NA	NA	TGTGCCAGCAGCTTAGCGGGGGCAGAATGGGCCTATGGCTACACCTTC	CASSLAGAEWAYGYTF
TRBV4-2	TRBJ1-6	NA	NA	TGTGCCAGCAGCCAAGAGTCGCTAACAGGGATCGATTCACCCCTCCACTTT	CASSQESLTGIDSPLHF
TRBV4-3	TRBJ2-3	NA	NA	TGCGCCAGCAGCCAAGATACAAGCGACGACATGTCCGGGACAGATACGCAGTATTTT	CASSQDTSDDMSGTDTQYF
TRBV19	TRBJ2-2	NA	TRBD1	TGTGCCAGTAGTAATGGGGACAGGGTTAGGACCGGGGAGCTGTTTTTT	CASSNGDRVRTGELFF
TRBV7-9	TRBJ2-2	NA	NA	TGTGCCAGCACCGTAACAGGGACCAGCGGGGAGCTGTTTTTT	CASTVTGTSGELFF
TRBV2	TRBJ1-2	few	NA	TGTGCCAGCAGTGAAACGGCCTACACCCTCTTAGGCTTAGTCTTC	CASSETAYTLLGLVF
TRBV6-4	TRBJ2-2	NA	NA	TGTGCCAGCAGTGAATTCGCCACCGGGGAGCTGTTTTTT	CASSEFATGELFF
TRBV4-3	TRBJ1-2	NA	NA	TGCGCCAGCAGCCAAGAGAGGGCAGGACCCTATGGCTACACCTTC	CASSQERAGPYGYTF
TRBV6-5	TRBJ1-2	NA	NA	TGTGCCAGCAGTTACGGTGGCGGATGGGGCTACACCTTC	CASSYGGGWGYTF
TRBV11-2	TRBJ2-3	NA	TRBD1	TGTGCCAGCGCCGGGACAGGGGGTATTTATACGCAGTATTTT	CASAGTGGIYTQYF
TRBV11-2	TRBJ2-3	NA	TRBD2	TGTGCCAGCGGGGGGGGCACAGATACGCAGTATTTT	CASGGGTDTQYF
TRBV15	TRBJ1-2	NA	TRBD1	TGTGCCACCAGCATAGGAGACAGGGACTATGGCTACACCTTC	CATSIGDRDYGYTF
TRBV7-2	TRBJ2-1	NA	NA	TGTGCCAGCAGCTTAGTCGGGTATGAGCAGTTCTTC	CASSLVGYEQFF
TRBV6-5	TRBJ2-2	once	NA	TGTGCCAGCAGACCCGCGGGCACCGGGGAGCTGTTTTTT	CASRPAGTGELFF
TRBV7-9	TRBJ1-2	NA	NA	TGTGCCAGCAGCTCCGACGGACTCCTGGGAGGCTACACCTTC	CASSSDGLLGGYTF
TRBV4-1	TRBJ1-4	NA	NA	TGCGCCAGCAGAACAGGGTCTAATGAAAAACTGTTTTTT	CASRTGSNEKLFF
TRBV2	TRBJ1-4	NA	NA	TGTGCCAGCAGGGAGGGTAGTGGGAATGAAAAACTGTTTTTT	CASREGSGNEKLFF
TRBV7-3	TRBJ2-2	NA	NA	TGTGCCAGCAGCTTAGTAACCGGGGAGCTGTTTTTT	CASSLVTGELFF
TRBV6-1	TRBJ1-1	NA	NA	TGTGCCAGCAGTGAATTAGGGGGATTTGGAGCTTTCTTT	CASSELGGFGAFF
TRBV9	TRBJ1-3	NA	NA	TGTGCCAGCAGCGTAGTGGGGGCCTCCTCTGGAAACACCATATATTTT	CASSVVGASSGNTIYF
TRBV4-3	TRBJ2-5	NA	NA	TGCGCCAGCAGCCAAGCGTCAAACCCGGGGGAGACCCAGTACTTC	CASSQASNPGETQYF
TRBV7-6	TRBJ2-3	few	TRBD1	TGTGCCAGCAGCCTCGGACAGGGCACAGATACGCAGTATTTT	CASSLGQGTDTQYF
TRBV9	TRBJ2-3	NA	TRBD2	TGTGCCAGCAGCGCGGACCTTAGCGGGGGGTCGGGAGATACGCAGTATTTT	CASSADLSGGSGDTQYF
TRBV10-1	TRBJ2-1	NA	TRBD2	TGCGCCAGCAGTGAAAGGACTAGCGGCCTAAAGGATGAGCAGTTCTTC	CASSERTSGLKDEQFF
TRBV4-2	TRBJ1-2	NA	NA	TGTGCCAGCAGCCAAGTCGGGGCTAAGGGTTATGGCTACACCTTC	CASSQVGAKGYGYTF
TRBV6-6	TRBJ1-3	few	NA	TGTGCCAGCAGTTACTCGGAGGGATCTGGAAACACCATATATTTT	CASSYSEGSGNTIYF
TRBV11-2	TRBJ1-5	NA	NA	TGTGCCAGCAGGGCCGGGACATCAAGCAATCAGCCCCAGCATTTT	CASRAGTSSNQPQHF
TRBV28	TRBJ2-7	NA	NA	TGTGCCAGCAGTTTATCTTACAGGGAAGTCGAGCAGTACTTC	CASSLSYREVEQYF
TRBV4-1	TRBJ2-1	NA	NA	TGCGCCAGCAGCCGGAAAGCCGCCTCCGGGGGCCCCAATGAGCAGTTCTTC	CASSRKAASGGPNEQFF
TRBV11-2	TRBJ2-1	NA	NA	TGTGCCAGCAGCTTAGTGGGCGTCGGCTCCTACAATGAGCAGTTCTTC	CASSLVGVGSYNEQFF
TRBV4-2	TRBJ2-2	NA	NA	TGTGCCAGCAGCCAAGATCTCAGGGCCACCGGGGAGCTGTTTTTT	CASSQDLRATGELFF
TRBV19	TRBJ1-5	few	NA	TGTGCCAGTAGTACCCTCGGGGGAGGCAATCAGCCCCAGCATTTT	CASSTLGGGNQPQHF